This T cell receptor (beta chain) originates from a study of vaccination and CD4 T cells after COVID-19. Study-wide results and caveats: Clonotypes reactive to SARS-CoV-2 had a median that went up from 21 to 38, but not significantly.

This clonotype showed up just a few times. What it binds is not known. Sequencing of the DNA from cultured CD4+ T cells was carried out with the Oncomine TCR Beta short-read assay. In TCRdb, the PCR reads were re-called with MiXCR into one record per CDR3 protein. Of about 21,000 distinct CDR3 sequences listed, more than 50% are singletons. V trimming: 6 bases; J trimming: 2 bases; junction bases outside the gene matches: 12. This CDR3 is built from 18 residues. In germline, CDR1 is MNHNS, CDR2 SASEGT. The treatment: approximately nine-day PBMC culture with coronavirus spike peptide pools or control peptides (ViraFEST assay). For ViraFEST, peptide pools expanded antigen-specific T cells, after which the TCRs were sequenced. Cultures used 2.1 million or so PBMCs per well, approximately 9.2 IU/ml IL-2 and approximately 9.6 ug/ml peptides.

This TCR was sampled from a human donor who had recovered from COVID-19. The chain employs TRBV6-1 and TRBJ1-6; 8 nucleotides line up with TRBD1. The sample consisted of CD4+ T cells from blood, cultured in vitro. CDR3 DNA sequence: TGTGCCAGCAGCCCCGCTGGGACAGGTGAACCCTATAATTCACCCCTCCACTTT. Protein: CASSPAGTGEPYNSPLHF.